A single sample gave rise to the 28 T cell receptor beta chains below, sequenced in a study of cytomegalovirus exposure and HLA in healthy donors. The PCR had 60 Vbeta and 13 Jbeta primers. The protocol was immunoSEQ multiplex PCR, while the TCRdb copy is restricted to in-frame clones and leaves out a portion. The profile shows 97,000 or so clones, 70% to 80% of them singletons. Sequencing was performed on PBMCs. The source is a male donor in good health and CMV-seropositive.

The J gene is TRBJ2-5, the V gene TRBV2, with 9 bases identical to TRBD2. After removal of 2 bases from V and 2 bases from J, the junction contained 9 bases not matched to a gene. Germline CDR1 SNHLY, CDR2 FYNNEI. The CDR3 has 17 amino acids. CDR3 sequence reads: CASSESGLAGQQETQYF. In nucleotides, the CDR3 is TGTGCCAGCAGTGAATCGGGGCTAGCGGGGCAGCAAGAGACCCAGTACTTC.

This clone turned up a few times. The chain recombines TRBV9 with TRBJ1-6, with 9 bases that match TRBD1. Trimming removed 0 bases from V and 7 bases from J; junction bases left unmatched: 2. This CDR3 is built from 15 residues. Germline lookup yields CDR1 SGDLS and CDR2 YYNGEE. The CDR3 reads CASSVEGTGNSPLHF. CDR3 in DNA: TGTGCCAGCAGCGTAGAAGGGACAGGGAATTCACCCCTCCACTTT.

The genes are TRBV5-1 and TRBJ1-1; D remains unclear. Deletions cut 0 bases from V and 6 bases from J, with 9 bases between. Germline V gene lookup returns CDR1 SGHRS and CDR2 YFSETQ. CDR3 length equals 13 residues. CDR3 nucleotide sequence: TGCGCCAGCAGCTTGGGCGAGTTCCCTGAAGCTTTCTTT. This translates into CASSLGEFPEAFF.

V usage is TRBV11-2 and J usage is TRBJ1-2; 8 nucleotides match TRBD1. Germline CDR1 is SGHAT and CDR2 is FQNNGV. V was clipped by 1 base and J by 6 bases; unmatched bases: 10. The length of the CDR3 is 16 residues. CDR3 in DNA: TGTGCCAGCAGCTTAGGAGGGGGGACAGGCCTTGATGGCTACACCTTC. This gives the protein CASSLGGGTGLDGYTF.

This chain connects TRBV9 to TRBJ2-1; D might be TRBD1 (6 bases). The V and J ends lost 0 bases and 0 bases respectively, with 10 bases between them. The germline V gene encodes CDR1 SGDLS and CDR2 YYNGEE. The CDR3 is made up of 16 amino acids. The CDR3 nucleotides read TGTGCCAGCAGCGTAGTGGGGGACAACTCCTACAATGAGCAGTTCTTC. Protein product: CASSVVGDNSYNEQFF.

This chain connects TRBV9 to TRBJ2-5, with 12 bases aligning to TRBD2. The CDR3 length is 16 residues. Germline V gene sequence: CDR1 SGDLS, CDR2 YYNGEE. V gave up 4 bases and J gave up 1 base; unmatched junction bases: 5. This chain's CDR3 is CASSPGLAGPQETQYF. The CDR3 coding sequence is TGTGCCAGCAGCCCAGGACTAGCGGGGCCCCAAGAGACCCAGTACTTC.

The rearrangement joins TRBV7-2 to TRBJ2-7; 8 nucleotides match TRBD2. V lost 5 bases to trimming and J lost 3 bases; unmatched junction nucleotides: 12. Germline V gives CDR1 SGHTA, CDR2 FQGNSA. This CDR3 region has 16 residues. The CDR3 nucleotides are TGTGCCAGCAGCCGCGGACTAGCCTCATGGGGCTACGAGCAGTACTTC. Translated: CASSRGLASWGYEQYF. The full variable domain, its missing parts supplied by reference TRBV7-2 and TRBJ2-7, is GAGVSQSPSNKVTEKGKDVELRCDPISGHTALYWYRQSLGQGLEFLIYFQGNSAPDKSGLPSDRFSAERTGGSVSTLTIQRTQQEDSAVYLCASSRGLASWGYEQYFGPGTRLTVT.

This clone has more than one count but fewer than ten. The chain has TRBV9 and TRBJ2-2, with 7 bases fitting TRBD2. The CDR3 runs to 13 residues. Per the germline V gene, CDR1 is SGDLS and CDR2 is YYNGEE. The V and J ends lost 5 bases and 5 bases, in that order; junction bases with no gene match: 3. In nucleotides, the CDR3 is TGTGCCAGCAGGGCGGGACTAACCGGGGAGCTGTTTTTT. Encoded protein: CASRAGLTGELFF.

This clone was observed a few times. At one end, the junction sequence differs from germline, possibly due to a read error. Written as DNA, the CDR3 is TGTTCCAGCAGCTTATCTTACGCATCAGGGGGTGCCTACGAGCAGTACTTC. Its protein product is CSSSLSYASGGAYEQYF. This rearrangement joins TRBV7-9 to TRBJ2-5; 7 nucleotides align to TRBD1. The J call may be in error: the DNA end matches TRBJ2-7 better. The CDR3 runs 17 residues. Germline loops: CDR1 SEHNR, CDR2 FQNEAQ (reference sequence).

The rearrangement links TRBV6-1 to TRBJ2-7; D possibly corresponds to TRBD2 (5 bases). The CDR3 runs to 13 residues. CDR1 is MNHNS and CDR2 is SASEGT in the germline V gene. The V end lost 8 bases, the J end lost 4 bases, and 15 bases lay between the germline ends. DNA for the CDR3: TGTGCCAGCTGCGGATCCCCGGGGTACGAGCAGTACTTC. As protein: CASCGSPGYEQYF.

The genes are TRBV10-3 and TRBJ2-7; 13 bases fit TRBD2. V trimming: 0 bases; J trimming: 7 bases; junction bases outside the gene matches: 3. This CDR3 region has 15 residues. CDR1 is ENHRY and CDR2 is SYGVKD in the germline V gene. For the CDR3, the DNA is TGTGCCATCAGTGAGTCACTAGCGGGAGGGGGTGAGCAGTACTTC. Residues: CAISESLAGGGEQYF.

This chain connects TRBV7-2 to TRBJ1-1; a weak D match, TRBD1 (6 bases). This CDR3 comprises 15 residues. V dropped 4 bases and J dropped 1 base, with 13 bases sitting between them. Germline V gene lookup returns CDR1 SGHTA and CDR2 FQGNSA. The CDR3, as DNA: TGTGCCAGCAGCTCTAGGGCAGGGGCGAACACTGAAGCTTTCTTT. Protein product: CASSSRAGANTEAFF.

Points on this clone: The junction does not match germline at one end; this may be a read error. The CDR3 region is CASSPRLAQAKNSQYF. In DNA, the CDR3 is TGTGCCAGTAGTCCACGACTAGCCCAAGCCAAAAACAGTCAGTACTTC. The V call is TRBV19, the J call TRBJ2-4; 7 bases match TRBD2. Germline CDR1 reads LNHDA; CDR2 reads SQIVND (reference sequence). CDR3 size: 16 residues.

The gene calls are TRBV5-1 and TRBJ1-6; tentative D call: TRBD1 (5 bases). V was cut by 4 bases and J by 7 bases, with 12 bases left in between. This CDR3 spans 14 amino acids. Germline CDR1 SGHRS, CDR2 YFSETQ. CDR3 in amino acids: CASSPVGGNSPLHF. DNA for the CDR3: TGCGCCAGCAGCCCTGTGGGGGGAAATTCACCCCTCCACTTT.

This chain joins TRBV30 and TRBJ2-3; 7 nucleotides line up with TRBD2. J gave up 4 bases and V 3 bases, and 10 bases lay outside the gene matches. Germline loops: CDR1 GTSNPN, CDR2 SVGIG (reference sequence). The CDR3 has 15 residues. The CDR3: CAWSFGGSKSDTQYF. The CDR3 DNA follows: TGTGCCTGGAGCTTTGGCGGGAGTAAATCAGATACGCAGTATTTT.

The gene calls are TRBV19 and TRBJ2-1; TRBD2 aligns across 10 bases. Germline loops: CDR1 LNHDA, CDR2 SQIVND (reference sequence). V lost 3 bases to trimming and J lost 6 bases; unmatched junction nucleotides: 5. The CDR3 runs to 15 residues. The CDR3 protein is CASSILAGVGNEQFF. In DNA, the CDR3 is TGTGCCAGTAGTATTCTAGCGGGAGTGGGCAATGAGCAGTTCTTC.

This clone came up once. CDR3 nucleotide sequence: TGTGCCAGCACCGAGCGGGGCTTCGGCAATCAGCCCCAGCATTTT. Protein product: CASTERGFGNQPQHF. The chain uses TRBV6-1 and TRBJ1-5; a weak D match, TRBD1 (5 bases). The CDR3 extends over 15 amino acids. Trimming stripped 7 bases from V and 2 bases from J, with 15 bases between. Germline loops: CDR1 MNHNS, CDR2 SASEGT.

For this clone: In the same sample, other DNA sequences code for this CDR3. This chain joins TRBV9 and TRBJ2-3, with a possible D match to TRBD2 (6 bases). The V gene's germline CDR1 is SGDLS and CDR2 YYNGEE. There are 14 residues in the CDR3. The V gene lost 3 bases and the J gene lost 0 bases, with 8 bases spanning the gap. As DNA, the CDR3 is TGTGCCAGCAGCGCCGGGACTAGCACAGATACGCAGTATTTT. Translating gives CASSAGTSTDTQYF.

The chain couples TRBV11-3 to TRBJ2-1, with TRBD2 matching over 11 bases. Germline CDR1 reads SGHNT; CDR2 reads YENEEA. The V and J ends lost 2 bases and 9 bases, in that order; junction bases with no gene match: 9. The CDR3 runs 16 residues. The CDR3 here is CASSLYSLAGEGEQFF. DNA for the CDR3: TGTGCCAGCAGCTTATACTCACTAGCGGGAGAGGGTGAGCAGTTCTTC.

This sequence joins TRBV7-9 and TRBJ1-6, with 7 bases lining up with TRBD1. From germline, CDR1 is SEHNR and CDR2 FQNEAQ (reference sequence). The junction had 7 bases not matched to a gene; V was cut back by 5 bases and J by 3 bases. The CDR3 runs 16 residues. CDR3 sequence (DNA): TGTGCCAGCAGCCCCTACAGGGGCCACTATAATTCACCCCTCCACTTT. Its protein is CASSPYRGHYNSPLHF.

Concerning this clone: At one end, the junction sequence differs from germline, possibly due to a read error. The rearrangement links TRBV7-9 to TRBJ2-3; 10 bases are a match to TRBD2. The CDR3 runs to 16 residues. Per the germline V gene, CDR1 is SEHNR and CDR2 is FQNEAQ (reference sequence). This chain's CDR3 is CSSSPKREGSTDTQYF. The CDR3 region has the DNA TGTTCCAGCAGCCCCAAGCGGGAGGGTAGCACAGATACGCAGTATTTT.

The V gene is TRBV25-1, the J gene TRBJ2-7, with D uncertain. Per germline, CDR1 MGHDK and CDR2 SYGVNS. Trimming removed 4 bases at V and 5 bases at J, with 9 bases between. The CDR3 covers 12 residues. The CDR3 loop is CASSVVLHEQYF. DNA of the CDR3: TGTGCCAGCAGTGTGGTACTCCACGAGCAGTACTTC.

This clone was seen only a few times. This chain joins TRBV5-1 and TRBJ2-7; TRBD2 agrees at 13 bases. Germline V gene data show CDR1 as SGHRS and CDR2 as YFSETQ. Germline trimming cut 4 bases from V and 5 bases from J; bases unmatched to any gene: 27. CDR3 length: 22 amino acids. Here the CDR3 reads CASSSAARTSGSGLTPVDEQYF. The CDR3 DNA follows: TGCGCCAGCAGCAGTGCGGCCAGGACTAGCGGGAGCGGGCTTACGCCTGTCGACGAGCAGTACTTC.

The rearrangement uses TRBV28 and TRBJ2-3; TRBD2 matches at 13 bases. CDR3 size: 16 residues. Trimming took 5 bases from V and 5 from J; bases not matched to a gene: 7. Germline lookup yields CDR1 MDHEN and CDR2 SYDVKM. The CDR3 here is CASSPGLAGARDTQYF. The CDR3 nucleotides are TGTGCCAGCAGTCCAGGACTAGCGGGAGCTAGAGATACGCAGTATTTT.

The V and J genes are TRBV27 and TRBJ2-7; no definite D call. CDR1 MNHEY and CDR2 SMNVEV come from the germline V gene (reference sequence). V lost 3 bases and J lost 3, with 9 bases in between. CDR3 size: 13 residues. The CDR3 sequence is CASSFNEYYEQYF. CDR3 nucleotide sequence: TGTGCCAGCAGTTTTAATGAGTACTACGAGCAGTACTTC.

The chain employs TRBV5-1 and TRBJ2-1, with D hard to call. The CDR3 spans 13 residues. Germline assignment: CDR1 SGHRS and CDR2 YFSETQ. V shed 2 bases and J shed 6 bases, with 9 bases lying between them. The CDR3: CASSLRRSNEQFF. The CDR3 DNA reads as TGCGCCAGCAGCTTACGCAGAAGCAATGAGCAGTTCTTC.

The chain combines TRBV6-6 with TRBJ2-7; TRBD2 matches at 8 bases. The CDR3 length is 13 residues. Germline CDR1 and CDR2: MNHNY and SVGAGI (reference sequence). V lost 4 bases to trimming and J lost 6 bases; unmatched junction nucleotides: 5. CDR3 amino acids: CASSSGLVGEQYF. CDR3 sequence (DNA): TGTGCCAGCAGTTCGGGACTAGTCGGCGAGCAGTACTTC.

The gene calls are TRBV7-2 and TRBJ2-2; 8 bases agree with TRBD1. This CDR3 region has 15 residues. In germline, CDR1 is SGHTA, CDR2 FQGNSA. V trimming: 4 bases; J trimming: 7 bases; junction bases outside the gene matches: 8. CDR3 nucleotides: TGTGCCAGCAGCTCGCAGGGGGCTCAAGGCGGGGAGCTGTTTTTT. This gives the protein CASSSQGAQGGELFF.